Presented here are 20 T cell receptor beta chains from one specimen sequenced in a study of spatial heterogeneity in lung cancer. TCRdb re-called the 5' RACE reads with MiXCR, one entry per CDR3 protein. The top ten hold 20% to 25% of the sample, which has approximately 2,200 distinct CDR3 sequences, roughly 12% seen once. Time point given: sample taken at primary tumor resection. Whole RNA, isolated from tumor, nontumor lung or frozen PBMC, was sequenced without prior sorting. Sequenced here: normal lung tissue next to the tumor, sampled at surgery. Receptors were obtained from a male donor with early-stage non-small cell lung cancer.

This clonotype is classed as medium-sized. Within a library made for alpha chains, this beta chain is off target, and its count is uninformative. This chain joins TRBV5-1 and TRBJ2-6, with a tentative D call TRBD1 (6 bases). V was cut by 1 base and J by 0 bases, with 14 bases left in between. Germline V gene sequence: CDR1 SGHRS, CDR2 YFSETQ. The CDR3 is 18 residues long. For the CDR3, the DNA is TGCGCCAGCAGCTTGAGTGGCAGGGGTGCCTCTGGGGCCAACGTCCTGACTTTC. Its protein is CASSLSGRGASGANVLTF.

This clonotype was recorded only once. As an off-target read in a library built for alpha chains, this beta chain has a frequency of little significance. The rearrangement uses TRBV20-1 and TRBJ2-7; no definite D call. Per germline, CDR1 DFQATT and CDR2 SNEGSKA (reference sequence). The CDR3 is made up of 11 amino acids. V shed 6 bases and J shed 4 bases, with 10 bases lying between them. The DNA for the CDR3 is TGCAGTGCAGGCGGATCTTACGAGCAGTACTTC. Its protein is CSAGGSYEQYF.

This clonotype is judged large. Since the library was made to target alpha chains, this beta chain is a stray read and its abundance is not meaningful. The chain couples TRBV6-8 to TRBJ2-7, with 8 bases aligning to TRBD2. The CDR3 covers 17 residues. J was trimmed by 0 bases and V by 10 bases; bases with no gene match: 17. The germline CDR1 and CDR2 sequences are MNHGY and SAAAGT. CDR3 loop: CANKTRSGASDSYEQYF. CDR3 nucleotides: TGTGCCAACAAAACCCGTAGCGGGGCGTCTGACTCCTACGAGCAGTACTTC.

This clonotype has a handful of counts. A library prepared for alpha chains yielded this beta chain as an off-target read; its size is of little meaning. The chain couples TRBV4-2 to TRBJ2-1; the match to TRBD2 covers 7 bases. Trimming at V came to 0 bases and at J to 7 bases, leaving 15 bases not matched to a gene. The CDR3 is made up of 18 amino acids. Germline CDR1 and CDR2: LGHNA and YNFKEQ. DNA of the CDR3: TGTGCCAGCAGCCAAGATACGGGCCTGGCGGGAGAGGGTAATGAGCAGTTCTTC. This encodes CASSQDTGLAGEGNEQFF.

As for this clonotype: Since it is a stray read in a library aimed at alpha chains, this beta chain has a size that is not meaningful. The gene calls are TRBV20-1 and TRBJ2-5; possibly TRBD1 for D (5 bases). The CDR3 totals 13 residues. The germline V and J ends were trimmed by 4 bases and 3 bases, with 12 bases remaining between them. The germline gives CDR1 DFQATT, CDR2 SNEGSKA (reference sequence). In nucleotides, the CDR3 is TGCAGTGCTAATCCAGGGTCTAAAGAGACCCAGTACTTC. Encoded protein: CSANPGSKETQYF.

This clonotype has ten or more counts. Since it is a stray read in a library aimed at alpha chains, this beta chain has a size that is not meaningful. The rearrangement uses TRBV29-1 and TRBJ2-7; 8 nucleotides line up with TRBD1. In germline, CDR1 is SQVTM, CDR2 ANQGSEA. J lost 4 bases, V lost 0 bases, and 5 bases had no gene match. The CDR3 is 14 residues long. In nucleotides, the CDR3 is TGCAGCGTTGAAGATCTAACAGGGGGGTACGAGCAGTACTTC. Translated: CSVEDLTGGYEQYF.

By sample share, this clonotype is medium-sized (0.01 to 0.1%). This beta chain came through as a stray read in a library set up for alpha chains, and its size says little. The DNA for the CDR3 is TGTGCCAGCAGAACTGGACAGGGGGACACTGAAGCTTTCTTT. Translation gives CASRTGQGDTEAFF. The chain carries TRBV7-9 and TRBJ1-1, with 10 nucleotides matching TRBD1. CDR1 is SEHNR, CDR2 FQNEAQ, per germline (reference sequence). V lost 6 bases to trimming and J lost 3 bases; unmatched junction nucleotides: 4. The CDR3 is 14 residues long.

This clonotype is labeled medium-sized. With the library built for alpha chains, this beta chain is off target and its frequency is not meaningful. This chain links TRBV28 with TRBJ1-1; D ambiguous. The CDR3 is made up of 14 amino acids. Germline CDR1 and CDR2: MDHEN and SYDVKM. V lost 0 bases and J lost 0, with 5 bases in between. CDR3 residues: CASSLWEMNTEAFF. As DNA, the CDR3 is TGTGCCAGCAGTTTATGGGAGATGAACACTGAAGCTTTCTTT. The full variable domain, with the rest looked up from reference TRBV28 and TRBJ1-1, is DVKVTQSSRYLVKRTGEKVFLECVQDMDHENMFWYRQDPGLGLRLIYFSYDVKMKEKGDIPEGYSVSREKKERFSLILESASTNQTSMYLCASSLWEMNTEAFFGQGTRLTVV.

This clonotype is judged medium-sized. This beta chain appears as a stray read in a library generated for alpha chains; its size is not informative. The chain employs TRBV5-8 and TRBJ1-5; no reliable D call. This CDR3 comprises 12 residues. V lost 2 bases and J 7 bases, leaving 7 bases between the germline ends. Germline V gives CDR1 SGHTS, CDR2 YDEGEE. The CDR3 region has the DNA TGTGCCAGCAGCTTCCCCGGCCAGCCCCAGCATTTT. Protein: CASSFPGQPQHF.

By frequency in the sample, this clonotype is medium-sized. This beta chain is an unintended read in a library built for alpha chains; its size means little. The chain carries TRBV20-1 and TRBJ1-6; 7 nucleotides agree with TRBD1. Looked up from germline, CDR1 is DFQATT and CDR2 is SNEGSKA (reference sequence). The V gene end was trimmed by 4 bases and the J gene end by 5 bases; junction bases not matched to a gene: 8. CDR3 length: 15 residues. The CDR3 sequence is CSATPQGWDNSPLHF. CDR3 DNA sequence: TGCAGTGCTACCCCACAGGGGTGGGATAATTCACCCCTCCACTTT.

This clonotype ranks as medium-sized. This beta chain was picked up by a library intended for alpha chains and is off target, so its count carries little meaning. The chain couples TRBV30 to TRBJ2-5; TRBD2 aligns across 9 bases. This CDR3 region has 16 residues. V shed 3 bases and J 4 bases; nucleotides not matched to a gene: 12. In germline, CDR1 is GTSNPN, CDR2 SVGIG (reference sequence). The CDR3 sequence: CAWSGGPPSGIETQYF. Here the CDR3 DNA reads TGTGCCTGGAGCGGCGGCCCCCCTAGCGGGATAGAGACCCAGTACTTC.

Relative to its sample, this clonotype is medium-sized. This beta chain lies outside the target of a library built for alpha chains; its clone size means little. The gene calls are TRBV6-2 or TRBV6-3 and TRBJ1-2, with a weak D call TRBD1 (5 bases). The CDR3 spans 14 residues. Trimming took off 0 bases at V and 6 bases at J, with 11 bases between the two ends. CDR1 is MNHEY, CDR2 SVGEGT, per germline. The CDR3 bases are TGTGCCAGCAGTTACTCGACCGGGGCCAATGGCTACACCTTC. It specifies CASSYSTGANGYTF.

By share, this clonotype ranks as hyperexpanded (1% or more). Because the library targeted alpha chains, this beta chain is an off-target read whose size means little. The chain recombines TRBV7-9 with TRBJ2-1, with D maybe TRBD2 (5 bases). V shed 5 bases and J shed 8 bases, with 13 bases lying between them. The germline V gene has CDR1 SEHNR and CDR2 FQNEAQ (reference sequence). The CDR3 has 13 amino acids. The CDR3 loop is CASSPEEAYEQFF. The CDR3, as DNA: TGTGCCAGCAGCCCCGAGGAGGCCTATGAGCAGTTCTTC.

In the case of this clonotype: The library was designed around alpha chains, so this beta chain is a stray read whose abundance carries little weight. This chain uses TRBV13 with TRBJ1-4; a possible D gene is TRBD1 (6 bases). Trimming took off 4 bases at V and 9 bases at J, with 15 bases between the two ends. The length of the CDR3 is 14 residues. Germline CDR1 reads PRHDT; CDR2 reads FYEKMQ (reference sequence). CDR3 sequence: CASSSHGGEKKLFF. The CDR3 DNA reads as TGTGCCAGCAGCTCCCACGGGGGCGAAAAAAAACTGTTTTTT. The full variable domain, with the rest looked up from reference TRBV13 and TRBJ1-4, is AAGVIQSPRHLIKEKRETATLKCYPIPRHDTVYWYQQGPGQDPQFLISFYEKMQSDKGSIPDRFSAQQFSDYHSELNMSSLELGDSALYFCASSSHGGEKKLFFGSGTQLSVL.

This clonotype is deemed medium-sized (0.01 to 0.1%). This beta chain is an off-target read within a library intended for alpha chains, so its frequency means little. The chain couples TRBV6-5 to TRBJ2-7; unclear D gene. This CDR3 region has 13 residues. Trimming took 5 bases from V and 2 from J, leaving 10 bases between them. The germline V gene encodes CDR1 MNHEY and CDR2 SVGAGI. CDR3 loop: CASSPVSTYEQYF. In DNA form, the CDR3 reads TGTGCCAGCAGTCCTGTATCAACCTACGAGCAGTACTTC.

This clonotype was seen a single time. For a library built for alpha chains, this beta chain is a stray read; little rests on its size. The V and J genes are TRBV6-7 and TRBJ2-6; 7 nucleotides align to TRBD1. TRBV6-7 is classed as an ORF, of uncertain function. This CDR3 has 19 residues. With V trimmed by 4 bases and J by 0 bases, 12 bases remained unmatched. CDR3 nucleotide sequence: TGTGCCAGCAGTTCCCGCTGGGGACAGCGTTTCTCTGGGGCCAACGTCCTGACTTTC. Translating gives CASSSRWGQRFSGANVLTF.

In the case of this clonotype: Within a library made for alpha chains, this beta chain is off target, and its count is uninformative. This chain connects TRBV7-9 to TRBJ2-1; 9 bases line up with TRBD1. Per the germline V gene, CDR1 is SEHNR and CDR2 is FQNEAQ (reference sequence). V lost 8 bases to trimming and J lost 4 bases; unmatched junction nucleotides: 12. CDR3 length: 16 amino acids. This CDR3 reads CASSRPGQGLYNEQFF. CDR3 DNA: TGTGCCAGCTCAAGGCCAGGACAGGGGTTGTACAATGAGCAGTTCTTC.

This clonotype is judged medium-sized. This beta chain slipped into a library made for alpha chains as a stray read, so its size is not meaningful. This chain uses TRBV2 with TRBJ2-1, with 7 bases lining up with TRBD2. Germline values: CDR1 SNHLY, CDR2 FYNNEI. The CDR3 is 14 amino acids. The J segment lost 7 bases and the V segment lost 4 bases, leaving 7 bases of the junction unmatched. CDR3: CASSVAGVGNEQFF. In DNA, the CDR3 is TGTGCCAGCAGTGTGGCGGGAGTAGGGAATGAGCAGTTCTTC.

This clonotype ranks as medium-sized (0.01 to 0.1%). This beta chain is an off-target read within a library intended for alpha chains, so its frequency means little. The genes are TRBV2 and TRBJ1-6; D is ambiguous. The CDR3 is 13 residues long. Trimming removed 6 bases from V and 4 bases from J, with 7 bases in between. Germline V gives CDR1 SNHLY, CDR2 FYNNEI. This CDR3 reads CASRGPYNSPLHF. The CDR3, as DNA: TGTGCCAGCAGGGGCCCGTATAATTCACCCCTCCACTTT.

This clonotype came up many times. A library prepared for alpha chains yielded this beta chain as an off-target read; its size is of little meaning. The chain carries TRBV18 and TRBJ1-1; TRBD1 is a possible D gene (5 bases). From germline, CDR1 is KGHSH and CDR2 LQKENI. This CDR3 spans 13 amino acids. The V end was cut by 4 bases, the J end by 1 base, with 7 bases between. The CDR3 spells CASSQQENTEAFF. CDR3 DNA sequence: TGTGCCAGCTCACAACAGGAGAACACTGAAGCTTTCTTT.